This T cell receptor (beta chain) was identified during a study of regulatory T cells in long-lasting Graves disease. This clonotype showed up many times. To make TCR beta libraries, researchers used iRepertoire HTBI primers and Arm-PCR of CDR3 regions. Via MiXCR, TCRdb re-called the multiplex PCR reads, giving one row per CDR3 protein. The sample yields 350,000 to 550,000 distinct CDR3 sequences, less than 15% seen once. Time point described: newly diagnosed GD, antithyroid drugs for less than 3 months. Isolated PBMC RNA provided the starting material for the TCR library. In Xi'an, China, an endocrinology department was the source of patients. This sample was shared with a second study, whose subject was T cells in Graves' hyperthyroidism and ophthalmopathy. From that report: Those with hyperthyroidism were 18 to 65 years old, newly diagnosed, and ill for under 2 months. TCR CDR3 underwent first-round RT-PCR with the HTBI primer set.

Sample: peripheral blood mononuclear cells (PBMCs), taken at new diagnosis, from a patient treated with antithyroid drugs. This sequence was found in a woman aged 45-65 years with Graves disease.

Written as DNA, the CDR3 is TGTGCCAGCAGTGAACCGTGGGTTAGGAACACTGAAGCTTTCTTT. Translated, it gives CASSEPWVRNTEAFF. This chain connects TRBV2 to TRBJ1-1; D is uncertain. Deletions cut 2 bases from V and 1 base from J, with 11 bases between. Per the germline V gene, CDR1 is SNHLY and CDR2 is FYNNEI. The CDR3 is 15 residues long.